This T cell receptor (beta chain) was sequenced for a study of cytomegalovirus exposure and HLA in healthy donors. Study-wide results and caveats: Per a later analysis, HLA-associated TCR beta chains showed more clonal expansion than other, equally common TCR beta chains. Sequencing likely generated an artifact that appeared as a cluster of highly shared sequence variants.

It was with 60 Vbeta and 13 Jbeta primers that the PCR ran. TCRdb's table, derived via immunoSEQ multiplex PCR, lists solely in-frame clones and lacks some. The data contain about 94,000 clones, about 62% of them singletons. In nominal health when sampled, donors likely had unrecorded immune exposures nonetheless. Comments on this clone: Its antigen is undetermined.

The source is a man between 25 and 39 years old in good health and CMV-seronegative. The sample consisted of PBMCs.

DNA of the CDR3: TGTGCCAGCAGCCAAGTTATCCTAGCGGGAGGTGGAGAGACCCAGTACTTC. Translated: CASSQVILAGGGETQYF. The chain employs TRBV14 and TRBJ2-5; 11 positions agree with TRBD2. Germline V gives CDR1 SGHDN, CDR2 FVKESK. After removal of 1 base from V and 4 bases from J, the junction contained 8 bases not matched to a gene. The CDR3 extends over 17 amino acids.